This entry features one T cell receptor beta chain sequence. This entry comes from a study of blood T cell repertoires in COVID-19. The wider study: PBMCs, B-cell-depleted T cells, or T cells provided the cDNA or gDNA that made up the material.

Germline loops: CDR1 MNHEY, CDR2 SVGAGI. V trimming: 2 bases; J trimming: 2 bases; junction bases outside the gene matches: 0. CDR3 length: 14 residues. Generated by immunoSEQ multiplex PCR, the TCRdb table keeps only in-frame clones and is missing some. The data hold about 80,000 clones, with around four fifths observed a single time. The sequenced sample consisted of peripheral blood. J is TRBJ2-5 and V is TRBV6-5; TRBD1 matches at 9 bases. This receptor was taken from a man aged 80 or over with active or convalescent COVID-19. CDR3 amino acids: CASSYGQGQETQYF. In nucleotides, the CDR3 is TGTGCCAGCAGTTACGGACAGGGGCAAGAGACCCAGTACTTC.